The clone carrying this T cell receptor beta chain was seen just once. What it binds is unknown. This sample was taken from a study of cytomegalovirus exposure and HLA in healthy donors. CDR3 length equals 13 residues. Germline V gene data show CDR1 as MNHEY and CDR2 as SMNVEV (reference sequence). Trimming stripped 0 bases from V and 5 bases from J, with 7 bases between. The PCR ran on 60 Vbeta and 13 Jbeta primers. Assay used: immunoSEQ multiplex PCR; TCRdb lists only in-frame clones, some missing. Here the sample spans about 150,000 clones, 70% to 90% being singletons. Study-wide results and limits: A later analysis showed that HLA-associated TCR beta chains had undergone more clonal expansion than equally common others.

The receptor comes from a middle-aged woman in good health and CMV-seropositive. The specimen sequenced was PBMCs. The rearrangement uses TRBV27 and TRBJ2-5; no reliable D call. The CDR3 DNA is TGTGCCAGCAGTTTATCCCCGTTCGAGACCCAGTACTTC. Its translation: CASSLSPFETQYF.